The 24 T cell receptor beta chains in this list originate from one sample, sequenced in a study of T cells after yellow fever vaccination. MiXCR was run by TCRdb on the 5' RACE reads, yielding one entry per CDR3 protein. The sample yields 110,000 to 150,000 distinct CDR3 sequences, about 6.2% seen once. The sample was CD4+ T cells sorted from PBMCs, taken 10 days after the yellow fever booster vaccination. These receptors came from a man in his thirties or forties who received the YFV17D yellow fever vaccine.

In its sample, this clonotype was seen many times. The chain is built from TRBV10-2 and TRBJ2-2; D is unclear. The CDR3 is made up of 14 amino acids. The ends were cut back, 11 bases at V and 4 bases at J, with 17 bases in the middle. Germline V gives CDR1 WSHSY, CDR2 SAAADI. CDR3 sequence: CASEPAEVTGELFF. CDR3 sequence (DNA): TGCGCCTCAGAACCGGCCGAGGTCACCGGGGAGCTGTTTTTT.

The chain is built from TRBV20-1 and TRBJ2-6; 7 bases are a match to TRBD2. Trimming at V came to 6 bases and at J to 0 bases, leaving 14 bases not matched to a gene. CDR1 is DFQATT and CDR2 is SNEGSKA in the germline V gene (reference sequence). The CDR3 has 18 amino acids. The CDR3 DNA reads TGCAGTGCAGTCGTTGCGGGAGCGCTAAGCTCTGGGGCCAACGTCCTGACTTTC. Translation: CSAVVAGALSSGANVLTF.

This clonotype was observed a few times. The V and J genes are TRBV30 and TRBJ2-2, with D perhaps TRBD2 (5 bases). With 0 bases removed from V and 2 bases from J, the gap between germline ends came to 7 bases. The length of the CDR3 is 14 residues. Per the germline V gene, CDR1 is GTSNPN and CDR2 is SVGIG (reference sequence). The CDR3 protein is CAWSVRTNTGELFF. In DNA, the CDR3 is TGTGCCTGGAGTGTTAGGACTAACACCGGGGAGCTGTTTTTT.

This clonotype was counted many times. The chain has TRBV20-1 and TRBJ2-4; TRBD2 is a possible D gene (5 bases). CDR1 is DFQATT and CDR2 is SNEGSKA in the germline V gene (reference sequence). Trimming shortened V by 6 bases and J by 14 bases, and 20 bases separated the two germline ends. The CDR3 loop spans 12 amino acids. The DNA for the CDR3 is TGCAGTGCCCCATTGGCTAGCCTCGGGGAGTACTTC. Residues: CSAPLASLGEYF.

In this sample, this clonotype turned up many times. The chain is built from TRBV7-9 and TRBJ1-6, with D possibly matching TRBD1 (6 bases). Trimming took 5 bases from V and 10 from J, leaving 15 bases between them. CDR1 and CDR2 from the germline V gene are SEHNR and FQNEAQ (reference sequence). CDR3 length: 14 amino acids. CDR3 sequence (DNA): TGTGCCAGCAGCCAAGGACAGACGGCGTCACCCCTCCACTTT. This encodes CASSQGQTASPLHF.

This clonotype occurred many times. V is TRBV3-1 and J is TRBJ2-3; D gene ambiguous. This CDR3 contains 15 residues. CDR1 is LGHDT and CDR2 is YNNKEL in the germline V gene (reference sequence). Trimming took 0 bases from V and 2 from J, leaving 9 bases between them. CDR3 nucleotides: TGTGCCAGCAGCCAAGATAGGCAGGCCACAGATACGCAGTATTTT. Residues: CASSQDRQATDTQYF.

This clonotype appeared many times. The V call is TRBV20-1, the J call TRBJ2-5; 10 bases map to TRBD1. The CDR3 loop spans 15 amino acids. V lost 4 bases, J lost 5 bases, and 10 bases stayed unmatched. Germline CDR1 DFQATT, CDR2 SNEGSKA (reference sequence). This chain's CDR3 is CSANKGTGADETQYF. As DNA, the CDR3 is TGCAGTGCTAATAAAGGGACAGGGGCAGACGAGACCCAGTACTTC.

This clonotype was counted ten times or more. The genes are TRBV6-2 or TRBV6-3 and TRBJ2-1, with TRBD2 identical over 8 bases. Germline assignment: CDR1 MNHEY and CDR2 SVGEGT. The CDR3 loop spans 15 amino acids. With V trimmed by 2 bases and J by 8 bases, 8 bases remained unmatched. Here the CDR3 DNA reads TGTGCCAGCAGTTACGCCAGCGGGAGTGTTCATGAGCAGTTCTTC. Its translation is CASSYASGSVHEQFF.

The sample holds many counts of this clonotype. The V call is TRBV20-1, the J call TRBJ2-3, with D possibly being TRBD1 or TRBD2 (5 bases each). V was shortened by 5 bases and J by 6 bases, with 12 bases between the two germline ends. Germline CDR1 is DFQATT and CDR2 is SNEGSKA (reference sequence). The CDR3 totals 12 residues. The CDR3 DNA follows: TGCAGTGCTGGGGCCTCGGGGGATACGCAGTATTTT. It specifies CSAGASGDTQYF.

The table lists this clonotype with many counts. The V call is TRBV5-1, the J call TRBJ2-7, with 9 bases that match TRBD1. Germline V gene data show CDR1 as SGHRS and CDR2 as YFSETQ. The trim removed 6 bases at V and 2 bases at J, leaving 9 bases unmatched. The CDR3 contains 15 residues. The CDR3 region has the DNA TGCGCCAGCACTGGCCAGGGGACAGGGCCCTACGAGCAGTACTTC. This sequence encodes CASTGQGTGPYEQYF. Together with reference TRBV5-1 and TRBJ2-7, the CDR3 gives the full variable domain: KAGVTQTPRYLIKTRGQQVTLSCSPISGHRSVSWYQQTPGQGLQFLFEYFSETQRNKGNFPGRFSGRQFSNSRSEMNVSTLELGDSALYLCASTGQGTGPYEQYFGPGTRLTVT.

This clonotype was detected ten times or more. The rearrangement joins TRBV9 to TRBJ2-7; 7 nucleotides align to TRBD2. The V gene's germline CDR1 is SGDLS and CDR2 YYNGEE. This CDR3 region has 14 residues. J lost 4 bases, V lost 4 bases, and 8 bases had no gene match. CDR3 residues: CASSPGTIPYEQYF. The CDR3 DNA is TGTGCCAGCAGCCCCGGGACTATCCCATACGAGCAGTACTTC.

This clonotype has at least ten counts. The V call is TRBV20-1, the J call TRBJ1-2; no clear D. The CDR3 has 14 residues. Germline V gene sequence: CDR1 DFQATT, CDR2 SNEGSKA (reference sequence). V was shortened by 0 bases and J by 1 base, with 9 bases between the two germline ends. The CDR3 nucleotides read TGCAGTGCTAGAGACACCGGGAGTAACTATGGCTACACCTTC. This encodes CSARDTGSNYGYTF.

This clonotype was observed at least ten times. The genes are TRBV5-1 and TRBJ2-1, with TRBD1 matching 9 bases. The CDR3 runs 20 residues. Per the germline V gene, CDR1 is SGHRS and CDR2 is YFSETQ. V lost 2 bases, J lost 3 bases, and 18 bases stayed unmatched. The CDR3 loop reads CASSFPGTGISGANYNEQFF. The DNA of the CDR3 is TGCGCCAGCAGCTTTCCCGGGACAGGGATTTCGGGAGCCAACTACAATGAGCAGTTCTTC.

This clonotype has a count of ten or more. The genes are TRBV29-1 and TRBJ2-7; D is possibly TRBD2 (6 bases). Germline V CDR1 and CDR2: SQVTM, ANQGSEA. The CDR3 runs to 12 residues. V was cut by 6 bases and J by 2 bases, with 11 bases left in between. The DNA of the CDR3 is TGCAGCGTCGATAGCGGTGCCTACGAGCAGTACTTC. This sequence encodes CSVDSGAYEQYF.

This clonotype was picked up many times. The CDR3 DNA sequence: TGTGCCAGCAGCTCCCATAGGGCCGGTCCCTACTACGCAGATACGCAGTATTTT. As protein: CASSSHRAGPYYADTQYF. The chain carries TRBV11-2 and TRBJ2-3; D unresolved. CDR3 size: 18 residues. CDR1 is SGHAT and CDR2 is FQNNGV in the germline V gene. V was cut by 4 bases and J by 4 bases, with 24 bases left in between.

This clonotype has more than one count but fewer than ten. This sequence joins TRBV11-2 and TRBJ2-7; 14 positions match TRBD2. CDR1 SGHAT and CDR2 FQNNGV come from the germline V gene. Unmatched junction bases numbered 11, after V lost 4 bases and J lost 3 bases. The CDR3 consists of 18 residues. For the CDR3, the DNA is TGTGCCAGCAGCTATGGGACTAGCGGGAGACGCTTGGGCTACGAGCAGTACTTC. It is translated as CASSYGTSGRRLGYEQYF.

This clonotype was seen repeatedly, ten times or more. The DNA of the CDR3 is TGTGCCAGCAGCTTAGTGACAGGTCTCAGCTCCTACAATGAGCAGTTCTTC. Amino acids: CASSLVTGLSSYNEQFF. V is TRBV7-8 and J is TRBJ2-1, with D maybe TRBD1 (6 bases). The length of the CDR3 is 17 residues. V was clipped by 1 base and J by 0 bases, with 13 bases between them. Germline V gene data show CDR1 as SGHVS and CDR2 as FQNEAQ.

This clonotype was seen ten or more times. This sequence joins TRBV5-1 and TRBJ2-5; 8 positions agree with TRBD1. The germline V gene encodes CDR1 SGHRS and CDR2 YFSETQ. This CDR3 region has 12 residues. V lost 9 bases, J lost 3 bases, and 4 bases stayed unmatched. The DNA of the CDR3 is TGCGCCAACGGGGACAGGAAAGAGACCCAGTACTTC. Translated: CANGDRKETQYF.

In this sample, this clonotype turned up many times. The V and J genes are TRBV5-1 and TRBJ2-2; 9 bases line up with TRBD2. Germline CDR1 is SGHRS and CDR2 is YFSETQ. V shed 5 bases and J 4 bases; nucleotides not matched to a gene: 6. This CDR3 has 15 amino acids. The CDR3 here is CASRRLAEVTGELFF. The CDR3 DNA reads TGCGCCAGCAGGAGACTAGCGGAGGTCACCGGGGAGCTGTTTTTT.

The CDR3 sequence: CASSQERWATGNYQPQHF. CDR3 in DNA: TGTGCCAGCAGCCAAGAGAGATGGGCGACCGGGAACTATCAGCCCCAGCATTTT. This chain uses TRBV3-1 with TRBJ1-5, with D unclear. V was cut by 0 bases and J by 5 bases, with 20 bases left in between. This CDR3 has 18 residues. Germline CDR1 is LGHDT and CDR2 is YNNKEL (reference sequence). The variable domain in full, with the rest retrieved from reference TRBV3-1 and TRBJ1-5, is DTAVSQTPKYLVTQMGNDKSIKCEQNLGHDTMYWYKQDSKKFLKIMFSYNNKELIINETVPNRFSPKSPDKAHLNLHINSLELGDSAVYFCASSQERWATGNYQPQHFGDGTRLSIL.

The table lists this clonotype with a few counts. J is TRBJ1-3 and V is TRBV7-2; D is possibly TRBD1 (6 bases). The CDR3 extends over 16 amino acids. Trimming left V 5 bases short and J 0 bases short, with 14 bases between. Germline CDR1 and CDR2: SGHTA and FQGNSA. The CDR3, as DNA: TGTGCCAGCAGCCAGGGGCCTGTCACCTCTGGAAACACCATATATTTT. This sequence encodes CASSQGPVTSGNTIYF.

This clonotype has at least ten counts. The chain recombines TRBV7-2 with TRBJ2-2, with D unclear. The CDR3 contains 15 residues. Trimming left V 1 base short and J 3 bases short, with 9 bases between. CDR1 and CDR2 from the germline V gene are SGHTA and FQGNSA. CDR3 sequence: CASSLVSPDTGELFF. The CDR3 DNA reads as TGTGCCAGCAGCTTAGTTTCCCCGGACACCGGGGAGCTGTTTTTT.

This clonotype was counted ten times or more. The chain has TRBV20-1 and TRBJ2-3; 7 positions agree with TRBD2. Germline lookup yields CDR1 DFQATT and CDR2 SNEGSKA (reference sequence). CDR3 length equals 12 residues. Trimming removed 6 bases from V and 6 bases from J; junction bases left unmatched: 6. CDR3 in DNA: TGCAGTGCCGTATGGCGGGGGGATACGCAGTATTTT. Translating it yields CSAVWRGDTQYF.

This clonotype has at least ten counts. The V call is TRBV5-1, the J call TRBJ2-1; 8 positions match TRBD1. V shed 2 bases, J shed 2 bases, and the junction held 3 bases outside the gene matches. CDR1 is SGHRS, CDR2 YFSETQ, per germline. This CDR3 region has 15 residues. The CDR3 coding sequence is TGCGCCAGCAGCTTAGACAGGGGACCCTACAATGAGCAGTTCTTC. It translates to CASSLDRGPYNEQFF.